Presented here are 14 T cell receptor beta chains from one specimen sequenced in a study of identical twins (TCRdb year 2016). Libraries were built with 5' RACE. This sample was sequenced with an Illumina HiSeq 2000. TCRdb redid the processing of the public reads, applying fastp at Q25 and MiXCR, and retained in-frame beta chains. Rows are combined by CDR3 protein, so each entry shows the most common genes and DNA. A total of fewer than 900,000 distinct CDR3 sequences appear in this sample, 18% of them only once. The biggest ten clones account for roughly 14% of the sample. The sample was also linked to a second study, of T cells expressing NK-cell markers.

The sample was PBMCs. These receptors all stem from a woman under 30 in good health.

The CDR3 spells CASVGELIPYNEQFF. The CDR3 DNA reads TGTGCCAGCGTTGGGGAACTAATTCCGTACAATGAGCAGTTCTTC. The V call is TRBV24-1, the J call TRBJ2-1; no reliable D call. The CDR3 is 15 amino acids. Trimming removed 11 bases from V and 4 bases from J, with 20 bases in between. The germline gives CDR1 KGHDR, CDR2 SFDVKD.

The chain carries TRBV5-1 and TRBJ2-1; possibly TRBD2 for D (6 bases). Trimming shortened V by 4 bases and J by 0 bases, and 14 bases separated the two germline ends. Germline values: CDR1 SGHRS, CDR2 YFSETQ. The CDR3 totals 16 residues. Here the CDR3 reads CASSLKGSGSYNEQFF. CDR3 nucleotides: TGCGCCAGCAGCCTAAAGGGTAGCGGCTCCTACAATGAGCAGTTCTTC.

The rearrangement uses TRBV30 and TRBJ1-1, with a weak D call TRBD1 (5 bases). V was shortened by 8 bases and J by 6 bases, with 19 bases between the two germline ends. Germline CDR1 reads GTSNPN; CDR2 reads SVGIG (reference sequence). This CDR3 contains 13 residues. The CDR3 reads CASLTQGWAEAFF. The CDR3 DNA sequence: TGTGCCAGTTTAACCCAGGGTTGGGCTGAAGCTTTCTTT.

This clonotype has more than one count but fewer than ten. The V and J genes are TRBV9 and TRBJ2-3, with D perhaps matching TRBD1 (6 bases). The V gene's germline CDR1 is SGDLS and CDR2 YYNGEE. The ends were cut back, 0 bases at V and 2 bases at J, with 10 bases in the middle. CDR3 size: 15 residues. The CDR3 DNA reads as TGTGCCAGCAGCGTAGGAGGGGGATACACAGATACGCAGTATTTT. It is translated as CASSVGGGYTDTQYF. The full variable domain, in which reference TRBV9 and TRBJ2-3 provide the parts outside the CDR3, is DSGVTQTPKHLITATGQRVTLRCSPRSGDLSVYWYQQSLDQGLQFLIQYYNGEERAKGNILERFSAQQFPDLHSELNLSSLELGDSALYFCASSVGGGYTDTQYFGPGTRLTVL.

A few counts support this clonotype. The chain has TRBV5-1 and TRBJ2-6, with D perhaps TRBD1 (5 bases). Germline V gives CDR1 SGHRS, CDR2 YFSETQ. CDR3 length equals 17 residues. Trimming took off 4 bases at V and 0 bases at J, with 14 bases between the two ends. This CDR3 is CASSKTATSSGANVLTF. The CDR3 coding sequence is TGCGCCAGCAGCAAGACAGCGACCAGCTCTGGGGCCAACGTCCTGACTTTC.

This clonotype was seen a handful of times. CDR3 sequence: CASSLDGRVPREQYF. The CDR3 DNA reads TGTGCCAGCAGTTTAGACGGGAGGGTCCCTAGGGAGCAGTACTTC. J is TRBJ2-7 and V is TRBV12-3 or TRBV12-4; 8 nucleotides line up with TRBD2. This CDR3 is built from 15 residues. J was trimmed by 7 bases and V by 1 base; bases with no gene match: 9.

This rearrangement joins TRBV12-3 or TRBV12-4 to TRBJ1-6, with D unclear. The CDR3 sequence is 13 residues long. V dropped 3 bases and J dropped 7 bases, with 7 bases sitting between them. In nucleotides, the CDR3 is TGTGCCAGCAGTTTTGAGTTGAATTCACCCCTCCACTTT. It yields the protein CASSFELNSPLHF.

This clonotype was detected many times. The chain uses TRBV29-1 and TRBJ1-2; D gene unclear. The ends were cut back, 7 bases at V and 8 bases at J, with 11 bases in the middle. CDR3 size: 10 residues. Germline-derived CDR1 and CDR2 are SQVTM and ANQGSEA. The CDR3, as DNA: TGCAGCGCGTGGGGAGGAGGCTACACCTTC. Translated: CSAWGGGYTF.

The chain's CDR3 is CAISGGGSGRMETQYF. The DNA of the CDR3 is TGTGCCATCAGTGGTGGAGGTAGCGGGAGAATGGAGACCCAGTACTTC. The chain has TRBV10-3 and TRBJ2-5; 9 bases align to TRBD2. The CDR3 spans 16 residues. The trim removed 4 bases at V and 5 bases at J, leaving 11 bases unmatched. Germline CDR1 and CDR2: ENHRY and SYGVKD.

The sample holds many counts of this clonotype. The chain combines TRBV12-3 or TRBV12-4 with TRBJ1-1, with D unclear. The CDR3 contains 13 residues. Trimming left V 7 bases short and J 8 bases short, with 17 bases between. CDR3 protein: CASTRLTGGEAFF. The CDR3 bases are TGTGCCAGCACCCGGTTGACCGGCGGAGAAGCTTTCTTT.

This clonotype was counted many times. The chain is built from TRBV25-1 and TRBJ1-5; no firm D call. CDR3 size: 13 residues. V lost 4 bases to trimming and J lost 0 bases, with 4 bases between them. Per the germline V gene, CDR1 is MGHDK and CDR2 is SYGVNS. The CDR3 loop reads CASSGGSNQPQHF. The CDR3 DNA reads TGTGCCAGCAGTGGCGGTAGCAATCAGCCCCAGCATTTT.

This clonotype was seen a handful of times. The chain carries TRBV29-1 and TRBJ2-3; 9 bases are shared with TRBD1. Germline values: CDR1 SQVTM, CDR2 ANQGSEA. The junction had 15 bases not matched to a gene; V was cut back by 7 bases and J by 4 bases. The CDR3 is 16 amino acids. The CDR3: CSEERPGTGIADTQYF. DNA of the CDR3: TGCAGCGAAGAGAGACCCGGGACAGGGATCGCAGATACGCAGTATTTT.

The chain couples TRBV7-2 to TRBJ2-7; TRBD2 matches at 10 bases. The germline V gene has CDR1 SGHTA and CDR2 FQGNSA. CDR3 length equals 14 residues. V lost 5 bases, J lost 2 bases, and 3 bases stayed unmatched. The CDR3 region has the DNA TGTGCCAGCAGCCCTGGACTAGCGGCCTACGAGCAGTACTTC. It codes for CASSPGLAAYEQYF.

This clonotype has only a few counts. The J gene is TRBJ1-1, the V gene TRBV20-1; D not certain. CDR3 length: 13 amino acids. With 0 bases removed from V and 5 bases from J, the gap between germline ends came to 10 bases. Germline-derived CDR1 and CDR2 are DFQATT and SNEGSKA (reference sequence). The CDR3 region is CSARDGVGTEAFF. The CDR3, as DNA: TGCAGTGCTAGAGATGGGGTTGGTACTGAAGCTTTCTTT.